These 8 T cell receptor beta chains share one sample of origin, sequenced in a study of cytomegalovirus exposure and HLA in healthy donors. A multiplex PCR was run with 60 Vbeta primers and 13 Jbeta primers. Clones were sequenced by immunoSEQ multiplex PCR, and TCRdb holds only the in-frame ones, with some missing. The sample lists some 55,000 clones, around 85% occurring once. The sequenced sample was PBMCs. The receptors originated from a man in his forties or fifties in good health and CMV-seronegative.

J is TRBJ2-5 and V is TRBV14; 7 positions match TRBD2. The V gene end was trimmed by 4 bases and the J gene end by 4 bases; junction bases not matched to a gene: 9. CDR1 is SGHDN and CDR2 is FVKESK in the germline V gene. The CDR3 contains 15 residues. This chain's CDR3 is CASSPLQPGGETQYF. In DNA form, the CDR3 reads TGTGCCAGCAGCCCACTCCAACCGGGGGGAGAGACCCAGTACTTC.

This clone was seen a handful of times. The gene calls are TRBV5-6 and TRBJ2-1; 9 positions match TRBD1. This CDR3 is built from 13 residues. Germline loops: CDR1 SGHDT, CDR2 YYEEEE. V was clipped by 1 base and J by 13 bases; unmatched bases: 6. In DNA, the CDR3 is TGTGCCAGCAGCTTGACTACAGGGGGCAGTCAGTTCTTC. It is translated as CASSLTTGGSQFF.

The chain carries TRBV5-6 and TRBJ1-2, with D possibly being TRBD1 (5 bases). V gave up 1 base and J gave up 0 bases, with 16 bases separating them. This CDR3 comprises 17 residues. Germline V gene sequence: CDR1 SGHDT, CDR2 YYEEEE. In nucleotides, the CDR3 is TGTGCCAGCAGCTTGCAGGGCCGCGCCTCAACTAACTATGGCTACACCTTC. Its translation: CASSLQGRASTNYGYTF.

The chain joins TRBV27 to TRBJ2-3; D is perhaps TRBD2 (5 bases). In germline, CDR1 is MNHEY, CDR2 SMNVEV (reference sequence). Trimming took 6 bases from V and 4 from J, leaving 14 bases between them. The CDR3 has 14 amino acids. The CDR3: CASRGGLPADTQYF. CDR3 DNA: TGTGCCAGCAGAGGAGGCCTCCCAGCAGATACGCAGTATTTT.

This sequence joins TRBV29-1 and TRBJ1-4; D may be TRBD1 (6 bases). The germline V and J ends were trimmed by 5 bases and 7 bases, with 17 bases remaining between them. Germline V gene sequence: CDR1 SQVTM, CDR2 ANQGSEA. The CDR3 extends over 14 amino acids. The CDR3 DNA is TGCAGCGTTCAAGGGGCAGGGGCAGGTGAAAAACTGTTTTTT. Encoded protein: CSVQGAGAGEKLFF. The full variable domain, rest sourced from reference TRBV29-1 and TRBJ1-4, is SAVISQKPSRDICQRGTSLTIQCQVDSQVTMMFWYRQQPGQSLTLIATANQGSEATYESGFVIDKFPISRPNLTFSTLTVSNMSPEDSSIYLCSVQGAGAGEKLFFGSGTQLSVL.

The chain couples TRBV10-3 to TRBJ1-1; no clear D gene. The CDR3 runs to 15 residues. Trimming pared 1 base from V and 1 base from J, leaving 10 bases between. Germline CDR1 ENHRY, CDR2 SYGVKD. This chain's CDR3 is CAISEYPGQNTEAFF. Here the CDR3 DNA reads TGTGCCATCAGTGAGTATCCAGGCCAGAACACTGAAGCTTTCTTT.

The chain couples TRBV28 to TRBJ2-1; 10 positions match TRBD2. The junction had 11 bases not matched to a gene; V was cut back by 2 bases and J by 13 bases. Germline V gene sequence: CDR1 MDHEN, CDR2 SYDVKM. This CDR3 is built from 15 residues. CDR3 coding DNA: TGTGCCAGCAGTTTAGGTCCAGCGGGGGGGTTCTCCCAGTTCTTC. It translates to CASSLGPAGGFSQFF. Full variable domain (outside the CDR3, taken from reference TRBV28 and TRBJ2-1): DVKVTQSSRYLVKRTGEKVFLECVQDMDHENMFWYRQDPGLGLRLIYFSYDVKMKEKGDIPEGYSVSREKKERFSLILESASTNQTSMYLCASSLGPAGGFSQFFGPGTRLTVL.

The chain links TRBV7-8 to TRBJ2-5; 13 nucleotides match TRBD2. The junction had 9 bases not matched to a gene; V was cut back by 3 bases and J by 2 bases. The CDR3 has 18 amino acids. Germline V CDR1 and CDR2: SGHVS, FQNEAQ. CDR3 protein: CASSLTGTSGDLQETQYF. DNA for the CDR3: TGTGCCAGCAGCTTGACCGGGACTAGCGGGGACCTACAAGAGACCCAGTACTTC.